The TCR beta chain under discussion was sequenced for a study of vaccination and CD4 T cells after COVID-19 (dated by TCRdb to about 2022). About the investigation overall: Convalescent patients had a positive SARS-CoV-2 result on nasal swab PCR, and of these patients, about ten had mild disease and one had severe disease. The convalescent cohort included six males and four females, with two Hispanic individuals, seven Caucasians, two Asians and one multiracial person. Participants received two doses of either the Pfizer-BioNTech BNT162b2 vaccine (n=8) or the Moderna mRNA-1273 vaccine (n=2). Post-COVID blood samples were collected from convalescent patients a median of about 92 days after diagnosis, with a range of roughly 30 to 161 days. The time from the second vaccine dose to post-vaccine blood sampling had a median of around 72 days and ranged from roughly 13 to 241 days. Three convalescent patients gave samples both early after vaccination (day 14) and late after vaccination (days 161 to 241). Culture stimuli were overlapping spike peptide pools from SARS-CoV-2 and from the common cold coronaviruses HCoV-NL63, HCoV-OC43 and HCoV-229E. Control cultures used a CEFX viral epitope pool as positive control, an HIV-1 Nef peptide pool as negative control, or no peptide. The spike-specific CD4+ TCR repertoire was compared before and after mRNA vaccination in under 11 COVID-19 convalescent patients and a handful of infection-naive healthy vaccine recipients. Beyond this particular receptor, the publication reports: In convalescent patients, a median 86.3% of post-vaccine SARS-CoV-2-reactive clones were detected only after vaccination, and vaccine-specific priming was suggested by this finding. Although the median number of SARS-CoV-2-reactive clonotypes went up from approximately 20 after infection to 38 after vaccination, the increase was not significant. Only a relatively small number of convalescent patients were included in the study, and early timepoints following natural infection were not analyzed. Of the vaccine-specific clones in convalescent patients, 304 of 307, or nearly all, reacted only to SARS-CoV-2 spike and did not cross-react with common cold coronaviruses.

What this sample's time point label stands for: late sampling 161 to 241 days after vaccination in three convalescent patients. The label giving this sample's treatment or condition can be read as: roughly ten-day PBMC culture with coronavirus spike peptide pools or control peptides (ViraFEST assay). The ViraFEST assay, used in the study, expanded antigen-specific T cells with peptide pools and then identified the expanded clonotypes through TCR sequencing. The convalescent patients' positive SARS-CoV-2 PCR tests fell between March and December 2020, which was before the Alpha, Beta and Delta variants emerged in the United States. Each well held about 2 million PBMCs cultured in IMDM containing roughly 5% human AB serum and approximately 9.1 IU/ml IL-2, with about 9.1 ug/ml peptide pools added. On days 3 and 7, half of the culture medium was replaced with fresh IL-2-containing medium. After 10 days of culture, CD4+ T cells were isolated by negative selection with the EasySep CD4+ T cell isolation kit. PBMCs were separated from whole blood using Ficoll-Paque Plus gradient centrifugation and then either used fresh or cryopreserved at -140C. Each culture condition was generally run in triplicate wells.

The library came from PCR. TCR sequencing of DNA from cultured CD4+ T cells used the Oncomine TCR Beta short-read assay at the Johns Hopkins FTIC core. Genomic DNA was extracted from the cultured CD4+ T cells with the QIAamp micro DNA kit. Oncomine TCR Beta libraries made from cultured CD4+ T cells were pooled using unique dual indexes and sequenced on an Illumina iSeq 100. The authors' pipeline ran thus. Non-productive sequences were removed, and CDR3s not starting with C, not ending with F or W, or shorter than 7 amino acids were discarded. The MANAFEST web application identified antigen-specific clonotypes by comparing peptide-stimulated wells against reference wells and other culture wells. Positive clones required FDR below 0.05, an odds ratio above 5, and productive frequency above 0.1% in at least two of three replicate wells. Clonotypes that were significantly expanded in both SARS-CoV-2 spike wells and at least one common cold coronavirus spike condition were defined as cross-reactive. Using R version 3.6.1, CDR3 homology was evaluated through Levenshtein distances (stringdist) along with unrooted phylogenetic trees (ape). TCRdb's own reprocessing of the public reads used fastp at Q25 and MiXCR and kept productive beta chains. When rows share a CDR3 protein, they turn into one entry using the most common DNA and genes. The V and J calls come from TCRdb's annotation, not from the publication. The sample table holds about 17,000 distinct CDR3 sequences, of which about 45% were seen once. 13% of the sample is in the top ten clones.

The CDR3 runs 15 amino acids, cysteine and phenylalanine included. The kept DNA is CDR3 alone, 45 bases in frame from the first base. CDR1 and CDR2 (MNHEY, SMNVEV) derive from the germline V gene (reference sequence). Compared with germline, V lacks 5 bases and J lacks 5 bases; bases without a gene match: 9. Comment on this clonotype: This receptor's antigen is unknown. Per-nucleotide qualities are absent, and no much larger clonotype sits a single base away.

The chain is made from TRBV27 and TRBJ1-5, and TRBD1 matches 7 of the central bases. This TCR was recovered from a human donor who had recovered from COVID-19. The sequenced sample was CD4+ T cells from blood, cultured in vitro, obtained about 7 months after SARS-CoV-2 vaccination. The encoded CDR3 is CASSPNGQAYQPQHF. The nucleotides are TGTGCCAGCAGTCCAAACGGACAGGCATATCAGCCCCAGCATTTT.